The 24 T cell receptor beta chains reported below all come from one sample, sequenced in a study of CXCR3-negative and CXCR3-positive naive CD8 T cells. UMI labels and 5' RACE were used to prepare the TRB cDNA libraries. TCRdb derives one entry per CDR3 protein from the 5' RACE reads, leaving out DNA. This table holds about 56,000 distinct CDR3 sequences. Sequenced sample: memory CD8+ T cells from blood. The receptors shown here come from a human donor in good health. Some clones in this sample may be carry-over from other donors' samples.

This chain links TRBV6-6 with TRBJ1-1; TCRdb lists TRBD1, though no DNA is available to test this call. The CDR3 runs to 12 residues. Germline V gene lookup returns CDR1 MNHNY and CDR2 SVGAGI (reference sequence). The CDR3: CASKDRDTEAFF.

The V call is TRBV7-2, the J call TRBJ2-7; TCRdb selects TRBD1, and the lack of DNA leaves this call unchecked. Germline V gives CDR1 SGHTA, CDR2 FQGNSA. This CDR3 region has 15 residues. CDR3 protein: CASSLVQQGGYEQYF.

The chain joins TRBV3-1 to TRBJ1-4; TCRdb lists TRBD1, though no DNA is available to test this call. CDR3 length: 17 residues. Germline V CDR1 and CDR2: LGHDT, YNNKEL (reference sequence). CDR3 sequence reads: CASSQPSGTATNEKLFF. Drawing the rest from reference TRBV3-1 and TRBJ1-4, the complete variable domain is DTAVSQTPKYLVTQMGNDKSIKCEQNLGHDTMYWYKQDSKKFLKIMFSYNNKELIINETVPNRFSPKSPDKAHLNLHINSLELGDSAVYFCASSQPSGTATNEKLFFGSGTQLSVL.

The V and J genes are TRBV10-3 and TRBJ2-1; TCRdb selects TRBD1, and the lack of DNA leaves this call unchecked. CDR1 and CDR2 from the germline V gene are ENHRY and SYGVKD. The CDR3 spans 15 residues. The chain's CDR3 is CAISESADSHGEQFF.

The chain recombines TRBV28 with TRBJ1-1; TCRdb's D gene call, TRBD1, goes unchecked for lack of DNA. The CDR3 loop spans 16 amino acids. Germline-derived CDR1 and CDR2 are MDHEN and SYDVKM. CDR3 amino acids: CASKYSGEIMNTEAFF.

CDR3 protein: CSVEGAYYEQYF. The rearrangement uses TRBV29-1 and TRBJ2-7. Germline CDR1 is SQVTM and CDR2 is ANQGSEA. This CDR3 region has 12 residues.

The V call is TRBV5-4, the J call TRBJ2-5; TCRdb gives TRBD1 as the D gene, but with no DNA this cannot be confirmed. This CDR3 region has 16 residues. Germline-derived CDR1 and CDR2 are SGHNT and YYREEE (reference sequence). Here the CDR3 reads CASSLGGLQEGETQYF.

The V call is TRBV7-2, the J call TRBJ2-5; the D call of TRBD1 rests on TCRdb alone, since no DNA is present to check it. The CDR3 loop spans 16 amino acids. Germline CDR1 and CDR2: SGHTA and FQGNSA. CDR3 sequence: CASSSTGEGIQETQYF.

The CDR3: CASSERQGVWETQYF. This chain links TRBV6-1 with TRBJ2-5; TCRdb gives TRBD1 as the D gene, but with no DNA this cannot be confirmed. The germline V gene encodes CDR1 MNHNS and CDR2 SASEGT. This CDR3 has 15 amino acids.

V and J are TRBV27 and TRBJ2-1. CDR1 MNHEY and CDR2 SMNVEV come from the germline V gene (reference sequence). The CDR3 spans 15 residues. The CDR3 here is CASSFFGGSYNEQFF.

The chain combines TRBV6-2 or TRBV6-3 with TRBJ2-1; TCRdb names TRBD2, which stays unverified in the absence of DNA. This CDR3 has 15 residues. Per germline, CDR1 MNHEY and CDR2 SVGEGT. CDR3 region: CASSYRLDGVNEQFF.

V gene TRBV14 combines with J gene TRBJ2-7. The CDR3 length is 15 residues. The germline gives CDR1 SGHDN, CDR2 FVKESK. The chain's CDR3 is CASSQDLGRLDEQYF.

This sequence joins TRBV5-5 and TRBJ2-1. The germline V gene has CDR1 SGHKS and CDR2 YYEKEE (reference sequence). The CDR3 is made up of 11 amino acids. CDR3 sequence: CASSLDNEQFF.

The chain couples TRBV29-1 to TRBJ1-1. The CDR3 runs 14 residues. Germline loops: CDR1 SQVTM, CDR2 ANQGSEA. The CDR3 here is CSPDTRPMNTEAFF.

The chain uses TRBV2 and TRBJ2-3; TCRdb selects TRBD2, and the lack of DNA leaves this call unchecked. The CDR3 contains 13 residues. Germline V gene sequence: CDR1 SNHLY, CDR2 FYNNEI. CDR3: CASSERVQDTQYF.

The chain uses TRBV4-3 and TRBJ1-2; checking the TCRdb D call of TRBD1 is not possible without DNA. The CDR3 totals 15 residues. Germline V gives CDR1 LGHNA, CDR2 YSLEER. CDR3 sequence: CASSQVGASSYGYTF.

CDR3 sequence: CASSKGQGRTSYNEQFF. The gene calls are TRBV21-1 and TRBJ2-1; TCRdb gives TRBD1 as the D gene, but with no DNA this cannot be confirmed. TRBV21-1 is recorded as a pseudogene. This CDR3 is 17 amino acids long.

The CDR3 reads CASSRQGAVVETQYF. This sequence joins TRBV14 and TRBJ2-5; TCRdb returns TRBD1, unconfirmable since there is no DNA. CDR3 length: 15 residues. The germline gives CDR1 SGHDN, CDR2 FVKESK.

J is TRBJ2-5 and V is TRBV23-1; as DNA is missing, the TRBD2 call by TCRdb cannot be tested. TRBV23-1 is sorted into the ORF group, with uncertain function. The CDR3 spans 17 residues. CDR3 region: CASSPRRIIAGEETQYF.

This chain links TRBV12-3 or TRBV12-4 with TRBJ2-7; the TRBD2 assignment by TCRdb is unverifiable without DNA. The CDR3 has 13 residues. The CDR3 loop reads CASSLGGRGEQYF.

CDR3 amino acids: CASSRDREFEAFF. The chain joins TRBV12-3 or TRBV12-4 to TRBJ1-1; with no DNA, the TCRdb D assignment of TRBD1 cannot be verified. CDR3 length: 13 residues.

The rearrangement links TRBV9 to TRBJ2-1; no DNA is available, so the TRBD2 call from TCRdb remains unchecked. Germline V CDR1 and CDR2: SGDLS, YYNGEE. The CDR3 extends over 15 amino acids. CDR3 amino acids: CASSLWTSGRNEQFF.

V and J are TRBV12-3 or TRBV12-4 and TRBJ2-1; TCRdb outputs TRBD1, but without DNA this stays unchecked. The CDR3 has 15 amino acids. The CDR3 sequence: CASSLTGRFLDEQFF.

V gene TRBV6-2 or TRBV6-3 combines with J gene TRBJ1-5; without DNA, the TCRdb call of TRBD1 cannot be checked. The germline CDR1 and CDR2 sequences are MNHEY and SVGEGT. The CDR3 consists of 17 residues. CDR3 sequence reads: CASSYSPGGLSNQRQHF.